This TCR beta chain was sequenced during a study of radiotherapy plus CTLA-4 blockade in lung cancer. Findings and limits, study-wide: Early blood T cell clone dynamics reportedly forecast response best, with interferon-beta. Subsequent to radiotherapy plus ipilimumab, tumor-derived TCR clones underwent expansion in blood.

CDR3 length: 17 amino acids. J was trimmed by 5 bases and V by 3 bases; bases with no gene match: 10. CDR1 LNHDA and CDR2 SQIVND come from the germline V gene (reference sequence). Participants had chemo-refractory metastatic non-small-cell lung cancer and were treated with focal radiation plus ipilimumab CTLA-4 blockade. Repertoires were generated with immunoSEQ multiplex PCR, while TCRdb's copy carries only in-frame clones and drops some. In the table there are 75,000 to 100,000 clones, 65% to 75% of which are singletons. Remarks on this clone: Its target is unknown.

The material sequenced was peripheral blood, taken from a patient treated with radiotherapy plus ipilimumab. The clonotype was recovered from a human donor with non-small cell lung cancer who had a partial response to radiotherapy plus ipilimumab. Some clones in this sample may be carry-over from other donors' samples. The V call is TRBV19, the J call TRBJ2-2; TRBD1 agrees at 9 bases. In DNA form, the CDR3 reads TGTGCCAGTAGTATTGGTCCGGGACAGGGTAGGACCGGGGAGCTGTTTTTT. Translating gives CASSIGPGQGRTGELFF.